A selection of T cell receptor beta chains follows, all from one sample in a study of lymphopenia after photon versus proton radiotherapy. Here immunoSEQ multiplex PCR was the method, and the copy in TCRdb shows in-frame clones only, minus some. The table lists 53,000 or so clones, around 83% of them singletons. The sample here was peripheral blood, taken from a patient treated with photon-based radiotherapy. The receptors here all came from a middle-aged man with gastric cancer. CDR3s include the opening cysteine and the closing phenylalanine or tryptophan. A D gene is named only where the DNA matches it firmly. Some rows have no size entry. The others give once, few or many, or a class for an expanded clone.

j_call,clone_size,cdr3_length,d_call,v_call,cdr3_aa,cdr3_nt
TRBJ2-3,.,14,TRBD2,TRBV7-9,CASSPSGKADTQYF,TGTGCCAGCAGTCCAAGCGGGAAGGCAGATACGCAGTATTTT
TRBJ2-7,.,13,.,TRBV5-4,CASSFPGSYEQYF,TGTGCCAGCAGCTTCCCAGGCTCCTACGAGCAGTACTTC
TRBJ1-2,.,11,.,TRBV4-2,CASSHPYGYTF,TGTGCCAGCAGCCATCCCTATGGCTACACCTTC
TRBJ2-5,.,17,.,TRBV23-1,CASSQDKEPTHQETQYF,TGCGCCAGCAGTCAAGATAAAGAACCTACTCACCAAGAGACCCAGTACTTC
TRBJ2-2,once,15,.,TRBV30,CAWSDWQGYPGELFF,TGTGCCTGGAGTGATTGGCAGGGGTACCCCGGGGAGCTGTTTTTT
TRBJ1-1,.,14,.,TRBV25-1,CASSERKDNTEAFF,TGTGCCAGCAGTGAACGGAAGGATAACACTGAAGCTTTCTTT
TRBJ2-7,.,13,TRBD1,TRBV9,CASSPDRGYEQYF,TGTGCCAGCAGCCCAGACAGGGGCTACGAGCAGTACTTC
TRBJ1-5,.,16,TRBD1,TRBV28,CASSLGQGGMHQPQHF,TGTGCCAGCAGTTTGGGACAGGGGGGTATGCATCAGCCCCAGCATTTT
TRBJ2-1,once,16,TRBD2,TRBV2,CASSERGGSSYNEQFF,TGTGCCAGCAGTGAACGGGGGGGAAGCTCCTACAATGAGCAGTTCTTC
TRBJ2-5,.,15,TRBD2,TRBV6-1,CASSDPTSGKETQYF,TGTGCCAGCAGTGACCCGACTAGCGGTAAAGAGACCCAGTACTTC
TRBJ2-7,.,17,TRBD1,TRBV7-9,CASSLAGMGQIDRPQYF,TGTGCCAGCAGCTTAGCGGGAATGGGACAGATCGACCGGCCTCAGTACTTC
TRBJ2-7,.,13,.,TRBV7-2,CASSLTGPYEQYF,TGTGCCAGCAGCTTAACAGGGCCCTACGAGCAGTACTTC
TRBJ1-2,.,14,.,TRBV28,CASSPVATVYGYTF,TGTGCCAGCAGTCCCGTCGCGACAGTTTATGGCTACACCTTC
TRBJ2-1,.,16,.,TRBV23-1,CASSQSGPGSYNEQFF,TGCGCCAGCAGTCAATCGGGACCCGGCTCCTACAATGAGCAGTTCTTC
TRBJ2-7,.,17,.,TRBV21-1,CASSKKTPVVHLYEQYF,TGTGCCAGCAGCAAAAAGACGCCGGTGGTCCATCTCTACGAGCAGTACTTC
TRBJ2-1,.,15,.,TRBV6-1,CASQPLLASYNEQFF,TGTGCCAGCCAACCACTTCTGGCCTCCTACAATGAGCAGTTCTTC
TRBJ1-1,.,14,.,TRBV18,CASSPITADTEAFF,TGTGCCAGCTCACCGATCACCGCCGACACTGAAGCTTTCTTT
TRBJ2-1,.,18,TRBD2,TRBV5-1,CASSPQLAGGPSYDEQFF,TGCGCCAGCAGCCCCCAACTAGCGGGAGGCCCAAGCTATGATGAGCAGTTCTTC
TRBJ1-4,.,15,.,TRBV4-2,CASSHGSATNEKLFF,TGTGCCAGCAGCCACGGCAGTGCAACTAATGAAAAACTGTTTTTT
TRBJ2-4,.,15,TRBD2,TRBV5-8,CASSGLAAYKNIQYF,TGTGCCAGCAGCGGACTAGCGGCCTACAAAAACATTCAGTACTTC
TRBJ2-2,.,14,TRBD1,TRBV6-1,CASRGGKDTGELFF,TGTGCCAGCAGAGGGGGCAAGGACACCGGGGAGCTGTTTTTT
TRBJ2-3,.,18,TRBD2,TRBV15,CATSRGPDSGRAGDTQYF,TGTGCCACCAGCAGAGGCCCCGATAGCGGGAGGGCCGGAGATACGCAGTATTTT
TRBJ2-1,.,18,.,TRBV5-1,CASSSPLLPPSDYNEQFF,TGCGCCAGCAGCTCCCCCCTACTGCCCCCGTCGGACTACAATGAGCAGTTCTTC
TRBJ1-5,.,13,.,TRBV6-6,CASHREGNQPQHF,TGTGCCAGCCACAGGGAAGGCAATCAGCCCCAGCATTTT
TRBJ2-7,.,14,.,TRBV10-3,CAISERQDSYEQYF,TGTGCCATCAGTGAGCGGCAGGACTCCTACGAGCAGTACTTC
TRBJ1-2,.,15,.,TRBV5-5,CASSLAATAAKGYTF,TGTGCCAGCAGCTTGGCCGCCACAGCCGCGAAAGGCTACACCTTC
TRBJ2-1,once,12,.,TRBV5-1,CASSLPRNEQFF,TGCGCCAGCAGCCTACCGAGGAATGAGCAGTTCTTC
TRBJ2-7,.,15,TRBD1,TRBV7-2,CASSLGQGFVYEQYF,TGTGCCAGCAGCCTCGGACAGGGATTCGTCTACGAGCAGTACTTC
TRBJ1-4,.,14,TRBD1,TRBV5-1,CASSRDRGYEKLFF,TGCGCCAGCAGCCGGGACAGGGGGTATGAAAAACTGTTTTTT
TRBJ1-1,.,13,.,TRBV7-3,CASSFQENTEAFF,TGTGCCAGCAGCTTTCAGGAGAACACTGAAGCTTTCTTT
TRBJ1-1,.,17,.,TRBV28,CASLQGGGLNRNTEAFF,TGTGCCAGTTTACAGGGCGGAGGGCTTAATAGGAACACTGAAGCTTTCTTT
TRBJ2-7,.,13,TRBD2,TRBV7-2,CASSRDYLFEQYF,TGTGCCAGCAGCCGGGACTACTTATTCGAGCAGTACTTC
TRBJ1-1,.,12,.,TRBV6-5,CASSYEATEAFF,TGTGCCAGCAGTTACGAGGCAACTGAAGCTTTCTTT
TRBJ2-7,few,14,.,TRBV5-8,CASNRYTTAYEQYF,TGTGCCAGCAACCGATACACCACAGCCTACGAGCAGTACTTC
TRBJ1-2,.,16,.,TRBV14,CASSQELGGQRYGYTF,TGTGCCAGCAGCCAAGAATTGGGAGGACAGCGCTATGGCTACACCTTC
TRBJ2-1,.,16,TRBD2,TRBV11-3,CASSTRLAGGRNEQFF,TGTGCCAGCAGCACACGACTAGCGGGAGGTCGTAATGAGCAGTTCTTC
TRBJ2-3,.,15,.,TRBV6-1,CASIRRSGWTDTQYF,TGTGCCAGCATCAGAAGGTCAGGGTGGACAGATACGCAGTATTTT
TRBJ2-7,.,16,TRBD1,TRBV28,CASSLTRWDRAYEQYF,TGTGCCAGCAGTTTAACTCGCTGGGACAGGGCCTACGAGCAGTACTTC
TRBJ2-2,.,17,.,TRBV7-8,CASSLRGSSSRGGELFF,TGTGCCAGCAGCTTACGAGGATCCTCTAGCCGCGGCGGGGAGCTGTTTTTT
TRBJ2-7,.,14,TRBD1,TRBV7-8,CASSSGTGGYEQYF,TGTGCCAGCAGCTCCGGGACAGGGGGCTACGAGCAGTACTTC
TRBJ2-1,once,18,.,TRBV18,CASSPRDTSPSSYNEQFF,TGTGCCAGCTCACCCCGGGACACGTCCCCGAGCTCCTACAATGAGCAGTTCTTC
TRBJ2-7,few,15,.,TRBV27,CASSLTWYRGGEQYF,TGTGCCAGCAGTCTTACATGGTACAGGGGAGGCGAGCAGTACTTC
TRBJ1-1,few,13,.,TRBV2,CASSVAMDTEAFF,TGTGCCAGCAGTGTTGCTATGGACACTGAAGCTTTCTTT
TRBJ2-3,.,16,TRBD2,TRBV6-1,CASSDHRSLATDTQYF,TGTGCCAGCAGTGACCACCGGTCACTAGCGACAGATACGCAGTATTTT
TRBJ2-4,.,15,.,TRBV30,CAWNPGADNKNIQYF,TGTGCCTGGAATCCCGGGGCGGATAACAAAAACATTCAGTACTTC